This T cell receptor beta chain was profiled in a study of blood T cell repertoires in COVID-19. Study-wide context: The United States, Italy and Spain supplied acute and convalescent COVID-19 samples. Nucleic acid was either cDNA or gDNA, and it came from T cells, B-cell-depleted T cells, or PBMCs.

CDR3 size: 13 residues. The V gene's germline CDR1 is MNHEY and CDR2 SVGEGT. V gave up 4 bases and J gave up 5 bases, with 11 bases separating them. Original data processing: Reference gene primer amplification gave estimated nucleated cell counts. Repertoires were generated with immunoSEQ multiplex PCR, while TCRdb's copy carries only in-frame clones and drops some. Clone size and V and J calls were adopted from that table, with D and trimming inferred from the DNA. The sample contains 110,000 to 150,000 clones, 75% to 90% of which appear only once. V and J are TRBV6-2 or TRBV6-3 and TRBJ1-1; no reliable D call. The sample was peripheral blood. This receptor was taken from a woman in her sixties or seventies with active COVID-19. The CDR3 DNA reads as TGTGCCAGCAGTTGGTCAGCGATGACTGAAGCTTTCTTT. This gives the protein CASSWSAMTEAFF.